The next 27 T cell receptor beta chains were all read from a single sample in a study of CD8+ T cells in alopecia areata. Treatment here: oral pan-JAK inhibitor, 5-10 mg twice daily. Both peripheral blood and punch biopsies of lesional scalp skin were obtained from patients who had alopecia areata. RNA extraction and reverse transcription yielded cDNA as sequencing template. Profiling relied on immunoSEQ multiplex PCR, and the TCRdb table lists in-frame clones only, not all of them. The sample carries roughly 5,000 clones, roughly two thirds recorded once. Here the sequenced sample was skin, taken at week 24, from a patient treated with tofacitinib. Receptors originate from a human donor with alopecia areata.

This clone was seen a single time. CDR3 DNA sequence: TGCAGCGTCGAACAGGGGGAGGGGATGAGCACTGAAGCTTTCTTT. Protein sequence: CSVEQGEGMSTEAFF. The rearrangement links TRBV29-1 to TRBJ1-1, with 8 nucleotides matching TRBD1. The CDR3 is made up of 15 amino acids. V shed 6 bases, J shed 4 bases, and the junction held 13 bases outside the gene matches. Per germline, CDR1 SQVTM and CDR2 ANQGSEA.

The gene calls are TRBV5-1 and TRBJ1-6, with D tentatively TRBD1 (6 bases). Germline CDR1 SGHRS, CDR2 YFSETQ. Trimming stripped 2 bases from V and 4 bases from J, with 10 bases between. CDR3 length: 15 residues. The CDR3 sequence is CASSLRTVYNSPLHF. CDR3 DNA sequence: TGCGCCAGCAGCTTACGGACAGTTTATAATTCACCCCTCCACTTT.

CDR3 nucleotide sequence: TGTGCCAGCAGCCACTGGACAGACCAAGAGACCCAGTACTTC. This gives the protein CASSHWTDQETQYF. The chain couples TRBV14 to TRBJ2-5; tentative D call: TRBD1 (6 bases). V gave up 3 bases and J gave up 0 bases, with 8 bases separating them. Per germline, CDR1 SGHDN and CDR2 FVKESK. The CDR3 is 14 residues long.

As for this clone: Other DNA variants within this sample encode the same CDR3. The genes are TRBV4-1 and TRBJ1-2, with D possibly TRBD1 on 6 matching bases. Germline assignment: CDR1 MGHRA and CDR2 YSYEKL. CDR3 length: 17 amino acids. The V gene lost 0 bases and the J gene lost 6 bases, with 20 bases spanning the gap. DNA for the CDR3: TGCGCCAGCAGCCAAGATAGGGGGGGCGGGCTTCTCCATGGCTACACCTTC. Translated: CASSQDRGGGLLHGYTF.

This clone was observed once. J is TRBJ2-5 and V is TRBV2; tentative D call: TRBD2 (6 bases). The CDR3 is made up of 16 amino acids. Germline V gene sequence: CDR1 SNHLY, CDR2 FYNNEI. Trimming shortened V by 11 bases and J by 5 bases, and 27 bases separated the two germline ends. The CDR3 sequence: CAGRDWADHPGETQYF. In DNA, the CDR3 is TGTGCCGGAAGGGACTGGGCAGACCATCCAGGGGAGACCCAGTACTTC.

The chain uses TRBV28 and TRBJ1-4, with a tentative D call TRBD1 (6 bases). This CDR3 has 19 amino acids. Trimming removed 3 bases at V and 5 bases at J, with 25 bases between. Germline CDR1 is MDHEN and CDR2 is SYDVKM. CDR3 bases: TGTGCCAGCAGTTTTTACGGATCACAACACGGGGGGCAAAATGAAAAACTGTTTTTT. Amino acids: CASSFYGSQHGGQNEKLFF.

The chain carries TRBV9 and TRBJ2-4; a weak D match, TRBD1 (7 bases). In germline, CDR1 is SGDLS, CDR2 YYNGEE. CDR3 length: 15 amino acids. The ends were cut back, 4 bases at V and 6 bases at J, with 17 bases in the middle. The CDR3 nucleotides are TGTGCCAGCAGCAGCATCCAGGGGGGAAGAAACATTCAGTACTTC. Translating it yields CASSSIQGGRNIQYF.

The chain couples TRBV5-1 to TRBJ2-5; 7 bases match TRBD1. V shed 4 bases, J shed 2 bases, and the junction held 14 bases outside the gene matches. CDR3 length equals 17 residues. Germline V gene lookup returns CDR1 SGHRS and CDR2 YFSETQ. CDR3 protein: CASSRGQGLVAQETQYF. CDR3 DNA: TGCGCCAGCAGCAGGGGGCAGGGATTGGTGGCACAAGAGACCCAGTACTTC.

The V gene is TRBV5-6, the J gene TRBJ1-6; the match to TRBD1 covers 7 bases. Germline lookup yields CDR1 SGHDT and CDR2 YYEEEE. This CDR3 has 13 amino acids. J lost 8 bases, V lost 4 bases, and 3 bases had no gene match. This CDR3 is CASSRQGYSPLHF. The CDR3, as DNA: TGTGCCAGCAGCCGACAGGGCTATTCACCCCTCCACTTT.

This clone was observed once. The gene calls are TRBV21-1 and TRBJ2-7. TRBV21-1 is a pseudogene. This CDR3 has 16 amino acids. DNA of the CDR3: TGTGCCAGCAGAGTCGATTTGCTACACGTGTTAGACGAGCAGTACTTC. Amino acid sequence: CASRVDLLHVLDEQYF.

V is TRBV5-4 and J is TRBJ1-6; no clear D. CDR1 and CDR2 (germline): SGHNT, YYREEE (reference sequence). This CDR3 is built from 14 residues. V shed 1 base and J shed 4 bases, with 6 bases lying between them. For the CDR3, the DNA is TGTGCCAGCAGCTTGACAGCTTATAATTCACCCCTCCACTTT. Its protein product is CASSLTAYNSPLHF.

The chain couples TRBV11-2 to TRBJ2-5, with 7 bases identical to TRBD1. TRBJ2-7 explains the end of the DNA better; the J call may be wrong. This CDR3 has 14 residues. The germline V gene has CDR1 SGHAT and CDR2 FQNNGV. CDR3 nucleotides: TGTGCCAGCAGCTTTGAAGGGGGCCTCACCGAGCAGTACTTC. Amino acid sequence: CASSFEGGLTEQYF.

This chain connects TRBV12-5 to TRBJ2-7; 9 nucleotides agree with TRBD1. J was trimmed by 1 base and V by 3 bases; bases with no gene match: 4. The CDR3 extends over 15 amino acids. In germline, CDR1 is LGHNT, CDR2 FRNRAP. CDR3: CASGLRDRVSYEQYF. CDR3 sequence (DNA): TGTGCTAGTGGTTTACGGGACAGGGTATCCTACGAGCAGTACTTC.

This chain joins TRBV11-2 and TRBJ2-5; D is undetermined. Germline V gene lookup returns CDR1 SGHAT and CDR2 FQNNGV. CDR3 length equals 14 residues. Trimming stripped 5 bases from V and 0 bases from J, with 10 bases between. DNA of the CDR3: TGTGCCAGCAGCCCCCCGGCACACCAAGAGACCCAGTACTTC. The encoded protein is CASSPPAHQETQYF. Drawing the rest from reference TRBV11-2 and TRBJ2-5, the complete variable domain is EAGVAQSPRYKIIEKRQSVAFWCNPISGHATLYWYQQILGQGPKLLIQFQNNGVVDDSQLPKDRFSAERLKGVDSTLKIQPAKLEDSAVYLCASSPPAHQETQYFGPGTRLLVL.

The chain combines TRBV5-1 with TRBJ1-1; possible D gene TRBD1, 5 bases. The germline gives CDR1 SGHRS, CDR2 YFSETQ. The germline V and J ends were trimmed by 3 bases and 2 bases, with 11 bases remaining between them. This CDR3 contains 14 residues. CDR3 sequence reads: CASSWDGGNTEAFF. CDR3 sequence (DNA): TGCGCCAGCAGCTGGGACGGGGGAAACACTGAAGCTTTCTTT.

The V and J genes are TRBV11-2 and TRBJ2-1; D is unclear. In germline, CDR1 is SGHAT, CDR2 FQNNGV. This CDR3 is 15 amino acids long. Trimming shortened V by 4 bases and J by 5 bases, and 15 bases separated the two germline ends. As DNA, the CDR3 is TGTGCCAGCAGCTCCCAAGGGCCCTTAGACAATGAGCAGTTCTTC. Protein product: CASSSQGPLDNEQFF.

The chain links TRBV6-1 to TRBJ1-2, with a possible D match to TRBD1 (5 bases). V shed 8 bases and J shed 4 bases, with 8 bases lying between them. Germline CDR1 MNHNS, CDR2 SASEGT. The CDR3 totals 11 residues. The CDR3 DNA is TGTGCCAGCGGGGCGGGCTATGGCTACACCTTC. As protein: CASGAGYGYTF.

V usage is TRBV7-3 and J usage is TRBJ2-2, with 7 positions matching TRBD1. Germline trimming cut 5 bases from V and 7 bases from J; bases unmatched to any gene: 10. Germline assignment: CDR1 SGHTA and CDR2 FQGTGA. CDR3 size: 15 residues. The CDR3 here is CASSPMTGQSGELFF. The CDR3 nucleotides are TGTGCCAGCAGCCCGATGACAGGGCAAAGCGGGGAGCTGTTTTTT. Using reference TRBV7-3 and TRBJ2-2 for the parts outside the CDR3, the full variable domain is GAGVSQTPSNKVTEKGKYVELRCDPISGHTALYWYRQSLGQGPEFLIYFQGTGAADDSGLPNDRFFAVRPEGSVSTLKIQRTERGDSAVYLCASSPMTGQSGELFFGEGSRLTVL.

The genes are TRBV5-1 and TRBJ2-1, with TRBD2 matching 7 bases. This CDR3 has 16 amino acids. V was pared by 0 bases and J by 9 bases, with 12 bases of the junction left unmatched. Germline CDR1 reads SGHRS; CDR2 reads YFSETQ. Here the CDR3 reads CASSLARVRSSGEQFF. CDR3 sequence (DNA): TGCGCCAGCAGCTTGGCTCGGGTCCGCTCTAGCGGTGAGCAGTTCTTC.

This clone appeared a few times. This sequence joins TRBV5-1 and TRBJ2-7; D is undetermined. CDR1 is SGHRS, CDR2 YFSETQ, per germline. The V and J ends lost 3 bases and 3 bases respectively, with 10 bases between them. The CDR3 consists of 13 residues. In nucleotides, the CDR3 is TGCGCCAGCAGCTCGAACGATATCTACGAGCAGTACTTC. This sequence encodes CASSSNDIYEQYF.

This clone was detected only once. The CDR3 region is CASRDPGQGSNNEQFF. The CDR3 coding sequence is TGTGCCAGCAGAGATCCGGGACAGGGGTCGAACAATGAGCAGTTCTTC. This chain connects TRBV5-8 to TRBJ2-1; the match to TRBD1 covers 10 bases. This CDR3 contains 16 residues. The germline CDR1 and CDR2 sequences are SGHTS and YDEGEE. J gave up 5 bases and V 5 bases, and 10 bases lay outside the gene matches.

CDR3 in DNA: TGTGCCAGCAGCTCTCGGACTAGCGCGTCGGAGACCCAGTACTTC. Its protein product is CASSSRTSASETQYF. The chain combines TRBV5-4 with TRBJ2-5; TRBD2 aligns across 9 bases. The CDR3 is 15 residues long. Germline trimming cut 3 bases from V and 5 bases from J; bases unmatched to any gene: 8. Looked up from germline, CDR1 is SGHNT and CDR2 is YYREEE (reference sequence). Supplemented by reference TRBV5-4 and TRBJ2-5, the full variable domain reads ETGVTQSPTHLIKTRGQQVTLRCSSQSGHNTVSWYQQALGQGPQFIFQYYREEENGRGNFPPRFSGLQFPNYSSELNVNALELDDSALYLCASSSRTSASETQYFGPGTRLLVL.

The CDR3 DNA follows: TGCGCCAGCAGCCAAGACAGCTCCTATAATTCACCCCTCCACTTT. Encoded protein: CASSQDSSYNSPLHF. V usage is TRBV4-3 and J usage is TRBJ1-6; D unresolved. The CDR3 spans 15 residues. Germline values: CDR1 LGHNA, CDR2 YSLEER. Trimming took off 0 bases at V and 0 bases at J, with 3 bases between the two ends.

This sequence joins TRBV29-1 and TRBJ2-5; 8 nucleotides agree with TRBD2. The CDR3 extends over 14 amino acids. The trim removed 5 bases at V and 5 bases at J, leaving 10 bases unmatched. Germline CDR1 is SQVTM and CDR2 is ANQGSEA. CDR3 bases: TGCAGCGTTACCGGGGGGGGCAGGTCGGAGACCCAGTACTTC. It translates to CSVTGGGRSETQYF.

V usage is TRBV27 and J usage is TRBJ2-4, with 11 bases aligning to TRBD2. This CDR3 spans 16 amino acids. Trimming removed 3 bases from V and 1 base from J; junction bases left unmatched: 2. Germline values: CDR1 MNHEY, CDR2 SMNVEV (reference sequence). In DNA form, the CDR3 reads TGTGCCAGCAGTTTCATAGCGGGGGGGGCCAAAAACATTCAGTACTTC. It translates to CASSFIAGGAKNIQYF.

This rearrangement joins TRBV6-1 to TRBJ1-1; D is uncertain. V shed 5 bases and J shed 5 bases, with 12 bases lying between them. Germline-derived CDR1 and CDR2 are MNHNS and SASEGT. This CDR3 comprises 13 residues. CDR3: CASSFSGWTEAFF. CDR3 bases: TGTGCCAGCAGTTTTTCGGGGTGGACTGAAGCTTTCTTT.

The chain joins TRBV30 to TRBJ2-3; 12 bases line up with TRBD1. This CDR3 spans 15 amino acids. The V gene's germline CDR1 is GTSNPN and CDR2 SVGIG (reference sequence). J gave up 6 bases and V 2 bases, and 6 bases lay outside the gene matches. The CDR3 DNA reads TGTGCCTGGAGTAAGGGACAGGGGGCAGCGGATACGCAGTATTTT. Amino acids: CAWSKGQGAADTQYF.